This T cell receptor beta chain was identified during a study of response to subunit inactivated influenza vaccine. This CDR3 comprises 15 residues. The V and J ends lost 3 bases and 2 bases, in that order; junction bases with no gene match: 5. Germline V gives CDR1 LNHNV, CDR2 YYDKDF (reference sequence). Details on this clonotype: Its specificity is unknown.

Points from the study as a whole: The authors suggested that every seasonal influenza vaccination recruits few new T cells.

One entry per CDR3 protein, called by TCRdb with MiXCR from the RT-PCR reads. The sample yields approximately 520,000 distinct CDR3 sequences, 16% seen once. This specimen was CD4+ T cells sorted from PBMCs, taken 23 months after vaccination. This receptor was taken from a man aged 50-75 years who received an inactivated influenza vaccine. The chain joins TRBV15 to TRBJ2-5, with 8 nucleotides matching TRBD1. CDR3 loop: CATSSTTGVQETQYF. In nucleotides, the CDR3 is TGTGCCACCAGCAGTACGACAGGGGTGCAAGAGACCCAGTACTTC.